Described below is a single TCR beta chain sequence and its context. Preparing the TCRbeta library involved the use of unique molecular identifiers. TCRdb redid the calling of the PCR reads with MiXCR, one entry per CDR3 protein. The repertoire holds 550,000 to 800,000 distinct CDR3 sequences, with less than 15% as singletons. CDR3 length: 14 amino acids. With 6 bases clipped from V and 4 bases from J, the junction kept 8 bases outside the gene matches. These data come from a study of T-cell reconstitution after alpha-beta-depleted transplantation in children. The sequencing used PBMCs, collected before TCRalphabeta/CD19-depleted stem cell transplant. This TCR came from a girl aged 2-10 years with congenital amegakaryocytic thrombocytopenia, due to receive a stem cell transplant. The V gene is TRBV12-3 or TRBV12-4, the J gene TRBJ2-5; TRBD2 aligns across 7 bases. Written as DNA, the CDR3 is TGTGCCAGCAGCTCCTACTTAGCGGGAGAGACCCAGTACTTC. Translating gives CASSSYLAGETQYF.